The following is a T cell receptor beta chain sequence with its context. What antigen it recognizes has not been identified. Base qualities are not recorded, but no much larger clone differs from it by a single base. The data stem from a study of blood T cell repertoires in COVID-19 (dated by TCRdb to about 2020). Broadly, across the study: Collaborator samples came from the United States, Italy and Spain and covered acute and convalescent phases of COVID-19. The material from the prospective study consisted of cDNA or gDNA derived from T cells, B-cell-depleted T cells, or PBMCs. Subjects who had been exposed to COVID-19, were actively infected with it, or had recovered from it provided the deeply sampled blood TCRbeta repertoires that made up the dataset. The repertoires were made available in a free public database intended to serve as a resource for research on the immune response to SARS-CoV-2. Samples were obtained from the ongoing ImmuneRACE study (first 160 participants) and from 1,254 subjects provided by 6 global collaborators. The sample metadata nearly always contained a de-identified subject ID, COVID-19 status, age in years and sex. Where available, HLA class I and class II types were obtained from metadata supplied by the sample provider rather than from assay-based typing.

Trimming costs V 3 bases and J 15 bases, and their ends lie 16 bases apart. The germline V gene encodes CDR1 SGHNT and CDR2 YYREEE (reference sequence). The CDR3 covers 12 residues, taking in both the cysteine and the phenylalanine. Only the CDR3 region is kept as DNA, spanning 36 bases read in frame from base 1. TCRbeta CDR3 regions were amplified from genomic DNA by means of the immunoSEQ Assay, a bias-controlled multiplex PCR. Per the original workflow: Within the assay, amplification of reference gene primers was used to estimate how many nucleated cells each sample contained. Sequence reads were collapsed and filtered to measure the absolute abundance of every unique TCRbeta CDR3 rearrangement. For each sample, productive Simpson clonality was calculated as the square root of Simpson's diversity index across productive rearrangements. Drawn from immuneACCESS, this table holds only the in-frame rearrangements with V and J called that TCRdb kept. Clones are partly lost; checked studies trace under half to an unresolved V gene and leave the rest unexplained. That table supplies the V and J calls and clone size; D and trimming were determined from the DNA. The sample table lists 150,000 to 200,000 clones, 83% of them with a count of one. The ten largest account for around 7.3% of the sample.

One collaborating source in Seattle enrolled patients during active infection and followed them longitudinally through the course of disease. Each collaborating institution followed its own protocols to collect whole blood in K2EDTA tubes. Collaborator samples were shipped for TCRbeta analysis as frozen whole blood, isolated PBMCs, or DNA extracted from either sample type. Overall study results and their limits: Clinical and demographic metadata were provided uncurated, with the amount varying by source and participant.

The V gene is TRBV5-4 and the J gene is TRBJ2-1; a tentative D match to TRBD1 spans 6 bases. Specimen: peripheral blood. The sequence was collected from a woman between 65 and 79 years old with COVID-19, enrolled during active disease. At the DNA level, the sequence is TGTGCCAGCAGCTCTCCAGGGGAAAAAATGTTCTTC. Translated, it reads CASSSPGEKMFF.